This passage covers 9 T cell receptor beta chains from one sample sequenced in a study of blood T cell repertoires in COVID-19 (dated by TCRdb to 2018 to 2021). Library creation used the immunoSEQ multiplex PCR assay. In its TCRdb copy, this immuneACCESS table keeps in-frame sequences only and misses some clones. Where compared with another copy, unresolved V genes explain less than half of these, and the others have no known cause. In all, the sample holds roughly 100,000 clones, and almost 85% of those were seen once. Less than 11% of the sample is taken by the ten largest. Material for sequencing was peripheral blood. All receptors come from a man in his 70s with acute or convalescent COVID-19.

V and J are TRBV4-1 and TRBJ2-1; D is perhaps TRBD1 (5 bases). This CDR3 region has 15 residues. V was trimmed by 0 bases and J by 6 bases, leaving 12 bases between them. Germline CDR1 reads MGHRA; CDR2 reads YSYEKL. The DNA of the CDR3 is TGCGCCAGCAGCCAAGACCAGGGAATCCCCAATGAGCAGTTCTTC. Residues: CASSQDQGIPNEQFF.

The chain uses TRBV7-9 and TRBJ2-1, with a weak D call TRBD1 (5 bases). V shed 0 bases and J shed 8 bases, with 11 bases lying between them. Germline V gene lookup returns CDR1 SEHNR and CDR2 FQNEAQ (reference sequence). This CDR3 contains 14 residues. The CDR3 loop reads CASSLAGLADEQFF. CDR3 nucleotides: TGTGCCAGCAGCTTAGCGGGGCTCGCGGATGAGCAGTTCTTC.

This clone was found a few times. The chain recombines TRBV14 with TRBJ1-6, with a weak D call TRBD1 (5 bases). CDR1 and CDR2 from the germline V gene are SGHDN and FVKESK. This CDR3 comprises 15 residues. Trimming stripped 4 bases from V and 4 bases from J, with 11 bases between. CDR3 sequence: CASSPPGQYNSPLHF. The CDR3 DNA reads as TGTGCCAGCAGCCCCCCAGGGCAGTATAATTCACCCCTCCACTTT. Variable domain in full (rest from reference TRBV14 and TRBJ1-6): EAGVTQFPSHSVIEKGQTVTLRCDPISGHDNLYWYRRVMGKEIKFLLHFVKESKQDESGMPNNRFLAERTGGTYSTLKVQPAELEDSGVYFCASSPPGQYNSPLHFGNGTRLTVT.

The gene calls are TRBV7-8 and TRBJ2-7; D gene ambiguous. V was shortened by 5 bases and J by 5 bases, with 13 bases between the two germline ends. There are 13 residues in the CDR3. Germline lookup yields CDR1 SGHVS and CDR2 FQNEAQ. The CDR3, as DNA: TGTGCCAGCAGCCCCCTTTTATACAACGAGCAGTACTTC. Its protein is CASSPLLYNEQYF.

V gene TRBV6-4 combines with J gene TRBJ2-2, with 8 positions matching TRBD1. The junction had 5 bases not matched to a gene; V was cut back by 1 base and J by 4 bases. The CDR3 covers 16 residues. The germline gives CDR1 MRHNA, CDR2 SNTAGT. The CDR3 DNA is TGTGCCAGCAGTGACTGGATTCAGGGGGCCACCGGGGAGCTGTTTTTT. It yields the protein CASSDWIQGATGELFF.

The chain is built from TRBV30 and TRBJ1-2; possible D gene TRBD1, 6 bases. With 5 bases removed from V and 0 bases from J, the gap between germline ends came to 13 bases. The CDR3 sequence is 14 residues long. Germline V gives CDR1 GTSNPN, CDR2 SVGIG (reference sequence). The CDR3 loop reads CAWGGGHSNYGYTF. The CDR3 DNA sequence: TGTGCCTGGGGTGGGGGACATTCTAACTATGGCTACACCTTC.

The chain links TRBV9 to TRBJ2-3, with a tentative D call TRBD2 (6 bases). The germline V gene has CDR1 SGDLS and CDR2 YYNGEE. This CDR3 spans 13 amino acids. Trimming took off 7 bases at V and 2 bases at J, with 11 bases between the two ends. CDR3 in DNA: TGTGCCAGCGGGCGGGGAGTCACAGATACGCAGTATTTT. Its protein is CASGRGVTDTQYF.

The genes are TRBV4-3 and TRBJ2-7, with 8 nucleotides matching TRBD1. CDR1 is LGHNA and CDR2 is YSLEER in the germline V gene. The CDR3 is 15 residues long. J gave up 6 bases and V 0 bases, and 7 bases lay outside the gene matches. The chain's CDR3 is CASSQERTGPSEQYF. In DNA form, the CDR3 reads TGCGCCAGCAGCCAAGAGAGGACAGGGCCGAGCGAGCAGTACTTC.

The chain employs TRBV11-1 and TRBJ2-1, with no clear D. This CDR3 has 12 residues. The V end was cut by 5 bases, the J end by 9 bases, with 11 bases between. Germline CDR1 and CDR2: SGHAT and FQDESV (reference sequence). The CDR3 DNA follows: TGTGCCAGCAGCCCGCGTGGTGCTGAGCAGTTCTTC. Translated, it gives CASSPRGAEQFF.